The 26 T cell receptor beta chains listed next were all sequenced from one sample in a study of early T cells in non-severe SARS-CoV-2 infection. TCRdb reprocessed the 5' RACE reads via MiXCR and lists one record per CDR3 protein. The table records about 86,000 distinct CDR3 sequences, 13% to 15% of them present only once. The sample comprised whole blood. The receptors derive from an adult who was a healthcare worker with PCR-confirmed SARS-CoV-2 infection or an uninfected control (not recorded which).

The rearrangement joins TRBV20-1 to TRBJ1-6, with a tentative D call TRBD1 (6 bases). Trimming shortened V by 0 bases and J by 8 bases, and 26 bases separated the two germline ends. The germline V gene encodes CDR1 DFQATT and CDR2 SNEGSKA (reference sequence). The CDR3 totals 19 residues. Here the CDR3 reads CSARDLLPDSTTFHSPLHF. The CDR3 DNA sequence: TGCAGTGCTAGAGACTTACTACCGGACAGTACTACGTTTCATTCACCCCTCCACTTT.

This clonotype came up many times. The chain is built from TRBV5-1 and TRBJ2-2, with D possibly TRBD2 on 5 matching bases. The CDR3 contains 14 residues. Germline loops: CDR1 SGHRS, CDR2 YFSETQ. Trimming pared 4 bases from V and 5 bases from J, leaving 12 bases between. The CDR3: CASSPGLLTGELFF. DNA for the CDR3: TGCGCCAGCAGCCCAGGACTCCTAACCGGGGAGCTGTTTTTT.

On this clonotype: A much larger clone differs from this one at a single base, so this may be a read error. The chain has TRBV15 and TRBJ2-7, with D perhaps assigned TRBD1 or TRBD2 (5 bases each). CDR3 length: 16 residues. Germline V lookup: CDR1 LNHNV, CDR2 YYDKDF (reference sequence). CDR3 sequence: CATSRDKGSLPYERYF. The DNA of the CDR3 is TGTGCCACCAGCAGAGATAAGGGGAGCCTTCCCTACGAGCGGTACTTC.

In this sample, this clonotype turned up many times. This rearrangement joins TRBV10-3 to TRBJ1-2; no firm D call. Germline V gene data show CDR1 as ENHRY and CDR2 as SYGVKD. There are 11 residues in the CDR3. V gave up 0 bases and J gave up 7 bases, with 3 bases separating them. CDR3 residues: CAISESSGYTF. The CDR3 DNA reads TGTGCCATCAGTGAGTCATCTGGCTACACCTTC.

This clonotype was found many times. The rearrangement joins TRBV5-5 to TRBJ2-6; 10 bases are shared with TRBD1. The CDR3 spans 16 residues. The germline V gene encodes CDR1 SGHKS and CDR2 YYEKEE (reference sequence). J gave up 1 base and V 3 bases, and 1 base lay outside the gene matches. CDR3 DNA sequence: TGTGCCAGCAGCTGGACAGGGGGGTCTGGGGCCAACGTCCTGACTTTC. Protein product: CASSWTGGSGANVLTF.

The J gene is TRBJ2-1, the V gene TRBV20-1; D may be TRBD2 (6 bases). V gave up 4 bases and J gave up 4 bases, with 11 bases separating them. Germline V CDR1 and CDR2: DFQATT, SNEGSKA (reference sequence). The CDR3 sequence is 13 residues long. This CDR3 is CSAIRDSYNEQFF. CDR3 nucleotides: TGCAGTGCTATCCGGGACTCTTACAATGAGCAGTTCTTC.

This clonotype has more than one count but fewer than ten. The chain has TRBV11-3 and TRBJ1-1; D gene ambiguous. Per germline, CDR1 SGHNT and CDR2 YENEEA. The CDR3 sequence is 13 residues long. V was clipped by 8 bases and J by 3 bases, with 13 bases between them. CDR3 sequence: CASGSGADTEAFF. The DNA for the CDR3 is TGTGCCAGCGGGTCAGGAGCGGACACTGAAGCTTTCTTT.

Comments on this clonotype: A read error is likely, as this CDR3 ends without the conserved phenylalanine or tryptophan. The chain is built from TRBV10-3 and TRBJ1-1; TRBD1 aligns across 9 bases. The V gene's germline CDR1 is ENHRY and CDR2 SYGVKD. This CDR3 comprises 13 residues. The V gene end was trimmed by 6 bases and the J gene end by 1 base; junction bases not matched to a gene: 0. Here the CDR3 reads CAIRDRGNTEAFL. The DNA for the CDR3 is TGTGCCATCAGGGACAGGGGGAACACTGAAGCTTTCTTA.

This clonotype appeared a few times. The chain couples TRBV6-5 to TRBJ2-4; D tentatively fits TRBD1 or TRBD2 (5 bases each). The CDR3 is 15 amino acids. In germline, CDR1 is MNHEY, CDR2 SVGAGI. V dropped 4 bases and J dropped 0 bases, with 10 bases sitting between them. The CDR3 DNA reads TGTGCCAGCAGTTCCAGGGCGGGAGCCAAAAACATTCAGTACTTC. Translated, it gives CASSSRAGAKNIQYF.

This clonotype has at least ten counts. This chain uses TRBV27 with TRBJ2-3, with D unclear. V was pared by 5 bases and J by 0 bases, with 12 bases between. The CDR3 contains 15 residues. CDR1 and CDR2 from the germline V gene are MNHEY and SMNVEV (reference sequence). The CDR3: CASSPLDLSTDTQYF. In DNA, the CDR3 is TGTGCCAGCAGTCCCTTAGACTTGAGCACAGATACGCAGTATTTT.

The V gene is TRBV11-3, the J gene TRBJ2-3, with D possibly TRBD1 on 6 matching bases. The CDR3 consists of 14 residues. V lost 3 bases to trimming and J lost 2 bases, with 9 bases between them. Germline CDR1 reads SGHNT; CDR2 reads YENEEA. The CDR3 loop is CASSLDSHTDTQYF. The CDR3 nucleotides read TGTGCCAGCAGCTTGGACAGTCACACAGATACGCAGTATTTT.

The J gene is TRBJ2-1, the V gene TRBV2, with 10 bases lining up with TRBD1. CDR1 is SNHLY, CDR2 FYNNEI, per germline. This CDR3 has 17 residues. The V gene end was trimmed by 5 bases and the J gene end by 1 base; junction bases not matched to a gene: 8. Here the CDR3 DNA reads TGTGCCAGCAGTCCCGACAGGGGGCGAGGGTCCTACAATGAGCAGTTCTTC. Its translation is CASSPDRGRGSYNEQFF. Full variable domain (rest looked up from reference TRBV2 and TRBJ2-1): EPEVTQTPSHQVTQMGQEVILRCVPISNHLYFYWYRQILGQKVEFLVSFYNNEISEKSEIFDDQFSVERPDGSNFTLKIRSTKLEDSAMYFCASSPDRGRGSYNEQFFGPGTRLTVL.

In this sample, this clonotype turned up many times. This rearrangement joins TRBV2 to TRBJ2-1, with D hard to call. Germline CDR1 SNHLY, CDR2 FYNNEI. The germline V and J ends were trimmed by 7 bases and 3 bases, with 10 bases remaining between them. CDR3 length equals 13 residues. CDR3 nucleotides: TGTGCCAGCACTCCCTCCAGCTACAATGAGCAGTTCTTC. As protein: CASTPSSYNEQFF.

This chain joins TRBV3-1 and TRBJ1-1, with D unclear. CDR1 and CDR2 from the germline V gene are LGHDT and YNNKEL (reference sequence). Trimming pared 1 base from V and 4 bases from J, leaving 7 bases between. The CDR3 totals 13 residues. CDR3 nucleotides: TGTGCCAGCAGCCAAGGGGCTAGCACTGAAGCTTTCTTT. The encoded protein is CASSQGASTEAFF.

In this sample, this clonotype turned up a few times. The chain couples TRBV16 to TRBJ1-1; no clear D. V dropped 0 bases and J dropped 2 bases, with 7 bases sitting between them. The CDR3 runs to 14 residues. Germline V CDR1 and CDR2: KGHSY, FQNENV. The CDR3: CASSQSTTNTEAFF. In DNA form, the CDR3 reads TGTGCCAGCAGCCAATCAACAACAAACACTGAAGCTTTCTTT. The full variable domain, completed using reference TRBV16 and TRBJ1-1, is GEEVAQTPKHLVRGEGQKAKLYCAPIKGHSYVFWYQQVLKNEFKFLISFQNENVFDETGMPKERFSAKCLPNSPCSLEIQATKLEDSAVYFCASSQSTTNTEAFFGQGTRLTVV.

Only a few counts were recorded for this clonotype. The genes are TRBV7-3 and TRBJ2-1; tentatively, D is TRBD1 or TRBD2 (5 bases each). Germline assignment: CDR1 SGHTA and CDR2 FQGTGA. The CDR3 has 17 residues. Trimming took off 1 base at V and 8 bases at J, with 21 bases between the two ends. DNA of the CDR3: TGTGCCAGCAGCTTAATTTGGGACCGTCAATCTCGGCATGAGCAGTTCTTC. The encoded protein is CASSLIWDRQSRHEQFF.

The chain links TRBV6-5 to TRBJ1-1; maybe TRBD1 (6 bases). CDR1 and CDR2 from the germline V gene are MNHEY and SVGAGI. Trimming pared 0 bases from V and 11 bases from J, leaving 10 bases between. This CDR3 is 12 amino acids long. The CDR3 bases are TGTGCCAGCAGTTACTCCTGGGGGCAGGCTTTCTTT. Amino acids: CASSYSWGQAFF.

This clonotype was seen repeatedly, ten times or more. V usage is TRBV7-9 and J usage is TRBJ2-7; the D gene is possibly TRBD1 (6 bases). Deletions cut 7 bases from V and 1 base from J, with 8 bases between. The CDR3 covers 12 residues. CDR1 is SEHNR, CDR2 FQNEAQ, per germline (reference sequence). The CDR3 DNA sequence: TGTGCCAGCACACAGGGATCCTACGAGCAGTACTTC. Protein: CASTQGSYEQYF. Using reference TRBV7-9 and TRBJ2-7 for the parts outside the CDR3, the full variable domain is DTGVSQNPRHKITKRGQNVTFRCDPISEHNRLYWYRQTLGQGPEFLTYFQNEAQLEKSRLLSDRFSAERPKGSFSTLEIQRTEQGDSAMYLCASTQGSYEQYFGPGTRLTVT.

This clonotype was counted ten times or more. The genes are TRBV7-9 and TRBJ2-7; a possible D gene is TRBD1 (8 bases). Trimming left V 5 bases short and J 7 bases short, with 15 bases between. Germline V gives CDR1 SEHNR, CDR2 FQNEAQ (reference sequence). The CDR3 spans 13 residues. The CDR3 bases are TGTGCCAGCAGCAGACAGGGGAGGGGAGAGCAGTACTTC. Translation gives CASSRQGRGEQYF.

The genes are TRBV6-6 and TRBJ2-5; a weak D match, TRBD1 (6 bases). Trimming stripped 10 bases from V and 0 bases from J, with 9 bases between. The CDR3 sequence is 12 residues long. Germline loops: CDR1 MNHNY, CDR2 SVGAGI (reference sequence). The DNA for the CDR3 is TGTGCCACTCGGACAGACCAAGAGACCCAGTACTTC. This gives the protein CATRTDQETQYF.

This clonotype showed up just a few times. The chain joins TRBV6-6 to TRBJ2-7; D possibly corresponds to TRBD1 (6 bases). V was shortened by 7 bases and J by 5 bases, with 12 bases between the two germline ends. This CDR3 has 12 amino acids. Germline V gene data show CDR1 as MNHNY and CDR2 as SVGAGI (reference sequence). The CDR3 sequence is CASMRAGDEQYF. CDR3 DNA: TGTGCCAGCATGCGGGCAGGGGACGAGCAGTACTTC.

This clonotype was detected a few times. The CDR3 here is CASSPGGSYQPQHF. The CDR3 coding sequence is TGTGCCAGCAGCCCAGGGGGATCCTATCAGCCCCAGCATTTT. The V and J genes are TRBV27 and TRBJ1-5; 7 bases are shared with TRBD1. The CDR3 totals 14 residues. J gave up 5 bases and V 6 bases, and 7 bases lay outside the gene matches. CDR1 is MNHEY, CDR2 SMNVEV, per germline (reference sequence).

This clonotype was seen a few times. The gene calls are TRBV28 and TRBJ1-2; no reliable D call. The CDR3 has 14 amino acids. The ends were cut back, 3 bases at V and 8 bases at J, with 16 bases in the middle. CDR1 and CDR2 from the germline V gene are MDHEN and SYDVKM. CDR3 residues: CASSLTDGIEGYTF. CDR3 nucleotides: TGTGCCAGCAGTTTGACGGACGGTATCGAAGGCTACACCTTC.

Many counts were recorded for this clonotype. The chain is built from TRBV10-1 and TRBJ2-1; D is uncertain. With 2 bases removed from V and 10 bases from J, the gap between germline ends came to 12 bases. The CDR3 sequence is 13 residues long. CDR1 is WNHNN, CDR2 SYGVQD, per germline (reference sequence). CDR3 in DNA: TGCGCCAGCAGTGAGGTCTCGGGCGAGGAGCAGTTCTTC. Translated: CASSEVSGEEQFF.

This clonotype was observed a few times. This sequence joins TRBV7-9 and TRBJ2-6; the D gene is possibly TRBD2 (5 bases). Germline V CDR1 and CDR2: SEHNR, FQNEAQ (reference sequence). This CDR3 comprises 17 residues. V was cut by 3 bases and J by 3 bases, with 15 bases left in between. The CDR3 nucleotides read TGTGCCAGCAGCTTTCCTTCTTCGGGGAGTGGGGCCAACGTCCTGACTTTC. Protein: CASSFPSSGSGANVLTF.

The chain recombines TRBV29-1 with TRBJ1-1; possible D gene TRBD1, 6 bases. The CDR3 is 13 amino acids. The germline V gene encodes CDR1 SQVTM and CDR2 ANQGSEA. Trimming took 7 bases from V and 3 from J, leaving 15 bases between them. The CDR3 protein is CSAASGTHTEAFF. The CDR3 bases are TGCAGCGCGGCCTCCGGGACACACACTGAAGCTTTCTTT.